The 9 T cell receptor beta chains below were found in one sample sequenced in a study of T cell responses to AZD1222 COVID-19 vaccine. Profiling relied on immunoSEQ multiplex PCR, and the TCRdb table lists in-frame clones only, not all of them. The table records about 96,000 clones, approximately 87% of them present only once. The starting material was peripheral blood, obtained on day 0 of AZD1222 vaccination. Source of these receptors: an adult in good health.

The chain is built from TRBV6-5 and TRBJ1-1; no firm D call. Trimming pared 6 bases from V and 3 bases from J, leaving 11 bases between. This CDR3 region has 13 residues. Germline CDR1 is MNHEY and CDR2 is SVGAGI. CDR3 region: CASSKTVYTEAFF. For the CDR3, the DNA is TGTGCCAGCAGCAAAACGGTGTACACTGAAGCTTTCTTT.

This rearrangement joins TRBV5-4 to TRBJ2-6, with 7 bases that match TRBD2. The CDR3 length is 15 residues. From germline, CDR1 is SGHNT and CDR2 YYREEE (reference sequence). Trimming took 4 bases from V and 2 from J; bases not matched to a gene: 3. CDR3 DNA sequence: TGTGCCAGCAGCCTGACTAGCACTGGGGCCAACGTCCTGACTTTC. Encoded protein: CASSLTSTGANVLTF.

CDR3 bases: TGTGCCAGCAGCCAAGCGGGAGGCCTGAAGCAGTACTTC. Translation: CASSQAGGLKQYF. V usage is TRBV5-4 and J usage is TRBJ2-7; 9 bases line up with TRBD2. Germline trimming cut 4 bases from V and 8 bases from J; bases unmatched to any gene: 7. This CDR3 region has 13 residues. Germline CDR1 SGHNT, CDR2 YYREEE (reference sequence).

This clone has only a few counts. The chain couples TRBV7-8 to TRBJ1-5, with unresolved D. The V end was cut by 5 bases, the J end by 0 bases, with 11 bases between. Looked up from germline, CDR1 is SGHVS and CDR2 is FQNEAQ. The CDR3 is 15 residues long. In DNA, the CDR3 is TGTGCCAGCAGCCTCGGCATGATTAGCAATCAGCCCCAGCATTTT. This encodes CASSLGMISNQPQHF.

The chain couples TRBV7-6 to TRBJ2-1; 11 bases agree with TRBD2. Germline CDR1 is SGHVS and CDR2 is FNYEAQ. The CDR3 has 16 residues. Unmatched junction bases numbered 4, after V lost 1 base and J lost 5 bases. CDR3 amino acids: CASSLGSGRGDNEQFF. CDR3 nucleotides: TGTGCCAGCAGCTTAGGTAGCGGGAGGGGGGACAATGAGCAGTTCTTC. The variable domain in full, with the rest retrieved from reference TRBV7-6 and TRBJ2-1, is GAGVSQSPRYKVTKRGQDVALRCDPISGHVSLYWYRQALGQGPEFLTYFNYEAQQDKSGLPNDRFSAERPEGSISTLTIQRTEQRDSAMYRCASSLGSGRGDNEQFFGPGTRLTVL.

The rearrangement links TRBV18 to TRBJ2-1, with a weak D call TRBD1 (5 bases). Germline CDR1 KGHSH, CDR2 LQKENI. The CDR3 totals 15 residues. Trimming shortened V by 5 bases and J by 2 bases, and 13 bases separated the two germline ends. In nucleotides, the CDR3 is TGTGCCAGCTCATCAGACAGAACCACCTACAATGAGCAGTTCTTC. This sequence encodes CASSSDRTTYNEQFF.

The chain uses TRBV12-5 and TRBJ2-7; D call uncertain. In germline, CDR1 is LGHNT, CDR2 FRNRAP. V dropped 1 base and J dropped 6 bases, with 16 bases sitting between them. CDR3 length: 15 amino acids. Written as DNA, the CDR3 is TGTGCTAGTGGTTTGGAAAGGGCCATTGTAGTCGAGCAGTACTTC. It specifies CASGLERAIVVEQYF. The full variable domain, its missing parts supplied by reference TRBV12-5 and TRBJ2-7, is DARVTQTPRHKVTEMGQEVTMRCQPILGHNTVFWYRQTMMQGLELLAYFRNRAPLDDSGMPKDRFSAEMPDATLATLKIQPSEPRDSAVYFCASGLERAIVVEQYFGPGTRLTVT.

This clone was seen just once. This chain connects TRBV21-1 to TRBJ2-7; TRBD2, the table's D call, lacks a check against the DNA. TRBV21-1 is a recognized pseudogene. There are 14 residues in the CDR3. The CDR3 DNA is TGTGCCAGCTCAGAGGCTGTTAGGATCTACGAGCAGTACTTC. Residues: CASSEAVRIYEQYF.

The chain links TRBV9 to TRBJ2-7; D possibly corresponds to TRBD1 (6 bases). Per the germline V gene, CDR1 is SGDLS and CDR2 is YYNGEE. The CDR3 contains 14 residues. V was trimmed by 4 bases and J by 3 bases, leaving 14 bases between them. As DNA, the CDR3 is TGTGCCAGCAGCCCCCGACAGGAGGACTACGAGCAGTACTTC. Translating gives CASSPRQEDYEQYF.